This paragraph covers one TCR beta chain sequence. The target antigen is unknown. Trimming took 5 bases from V and 8 from J, leaving 21 bases between them. Germline loops: CDR1 SGHRS, CDR2 YFSETQ. The CDR3 sequence is 15 residues long. Generated by immunoSEQ multiplex PCR, the TCRdb table keeps only in-frame clones and is missing some. The data show around 79,000 clones, roughly 85% seen once. The sample is drawn from a study of OX40 agonist ivuxolimab in advanced cancers. On the study more broadly: Partial responses were achieved by three patients: one hepatocellular carcinoma, two cutaneous melanoma. General study findings and limits: Clonal expansion among partial responders at 0.1-3.0 mg/kg ranked near the lowest.

The origin of this receptor is an adult with an advanced solid tumor such as melanoma, head and neck, liver or kidney cancer. The V call is TRBV5-1, the J call TRBJ2-3, with D tentatively TRBD1 or TRBD2 (6 bases each). The sequencing used CD4+ or CD8+ T cells sorted from blood, collected in a trial of the OX40 agonist ivuxolimab. The CDR3 sequence is CASRLQGTTRGTQYF. CDR3 coding DNA: TGCGCCAGCAGGCTACAGGGTACCACGCGGGGTACGCAGTATTTT.